One sample yielded the 4 T cell receptor beta chains listed below, sequenced in a study of T cell responses to AZD1222 COVID-19 vaccine. The method was immunoSEQ multiplex PCR; TCRdb's version includes in-frame clones alone and lacks a portion of them. The table lists roughly 140,000 clones, roughly nine tenths of them singletons. Sequencing was performed on peripheral blood, taken on day 0 of AZD1222 vaccination. These receptors came from an adult in good health.

CDR3 bases: TGTGCCAGCAGCTTAGGGGCGGGAGCCATCTACAATGAGCAGTTCTTC. This gives the protein CASSLGAGAIYNEQFF. The chain recombines TRBV7-9 with TRBJ2-1; 7 bases align to TRBD2. V lost 1 base and J lost 3; bases outside the gene matches: 6. Germline loops: CDR1 SEHNR, CDR2 FQNEAQ (reference sequence). The CDR3 is 16 amino acids.

The CDR3: CASSLATKPNEKLFF. Here the CDR3 DNA reads TGTGCCAGCAGCTTAGCTACAAAGCCTAATGAAAAACTGTTTTTT. This chain joins TRBV7-2 and TRBJ1-4; D gene uncertain. Per the germline V gene, CDR1 is SGHTA and CDR2 is FQGNSA. The germline V and J ends were trimmed by 0 bases and 3 bases, with 8 bases remaining between them. There are 15 residues in the CDR3.

The count of this clone is one. V gene TRBV6-2 or TRBV6-3 combines with J gene TRBJ1-1; D is perhaps TRBD1 (6 bases). V shed 1 base and J shed 5 bases, with 8 bases lying between them. Germline V gene data show CDR1 as MNHEY and CDR2 as SVGEGT. There are 13 residues in the CDR3. The DNA of the CDR3 is TGTGCCAGCAGTTACTTCAGGGGTACTGAAGCTTTCTTT. Translated: CASSYFRGTEAFF.

This chain uses TRBV7-2 with TRBJ2-1; unclear D gene. The germline V gene has CDR1 SGHTA and CDR2 FQGNSA. The V gene lost 0 bases and the J gene lost 6 bases, with 12 bases spanning the gap. The CDR3 is made up of 15 amino acids. The CDR3, as DNA: TGTGCCAGCAGCTTAGCCACAGCATTCTCCAATGAGCAGTTCTTC. Residues: CASSLATAFSNEQFF.